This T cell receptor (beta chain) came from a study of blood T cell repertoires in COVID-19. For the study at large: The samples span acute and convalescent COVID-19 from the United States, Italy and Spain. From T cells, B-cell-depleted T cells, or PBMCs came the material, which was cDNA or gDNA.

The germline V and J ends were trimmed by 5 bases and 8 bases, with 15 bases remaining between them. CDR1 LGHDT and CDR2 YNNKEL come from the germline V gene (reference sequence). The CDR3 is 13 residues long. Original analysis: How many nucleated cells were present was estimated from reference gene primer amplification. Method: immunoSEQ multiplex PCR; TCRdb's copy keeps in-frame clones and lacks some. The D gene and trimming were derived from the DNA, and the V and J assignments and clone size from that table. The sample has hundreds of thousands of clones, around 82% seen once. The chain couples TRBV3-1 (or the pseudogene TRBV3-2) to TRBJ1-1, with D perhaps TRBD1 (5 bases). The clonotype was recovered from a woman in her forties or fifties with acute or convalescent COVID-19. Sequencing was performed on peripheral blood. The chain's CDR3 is CASSFLSRGEAFF. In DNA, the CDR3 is TGTGCCAGCAGCTTCCTATCCCGGGGGGAAGCTTTCTTT.